This T cell receptor beta chain stems from a study of blood T cell repertoires in COVID-19. The overall study: Researchers got acute and convalescent COVID-19 samples from the United States, Italy and Spain. PBMCs, B-cell-depleted T cells, or T cells provided the cDNA or gDNA that made up the material.

Germline assignment: CDR1 DFQATT and CDR2 SNEGSKA (reference sequence). This CDR3 region has 11 residues. V lost 6 bases and J 5 bases, leaving 10 bases between the germline ends. Per the original data handling: Reference gene primer amplification gave nucleated cell count estimates. Repertoires were generated with immunoSEQ multiplex PCR, while TCRdb's copy carries only in-frame clones and drops some. D and trimming were read from the DNA, whereas the V and J calls and clone size are those reported in that table. Among a few hundred thousand clones, 84% were seen once, and the ten largest hold less than 20%.

This sequence originates from an elderly woman with active or convalescent COVID-19. The V call is TRBV20-1, the J call TRBJ1-1, with D possibly TRBD1 on 6 matching bases. The specimen was peripheral blood. The CDR3 sequence is CSATGTTEAFF. The CDR3 DNA reads as TGCAGTGCGACCGGGACAACTGAAGCTTTCTTT.